This T cell receptor (beta chain) was found in a study of blood T cell repertoires in COVID-19. Clones were sequenced by immunoSEQ multiplex PCR, and TCRdb holds only the in-frame ones, with some missing. The sample carries 150,000 to 180,000 clones, roughly 80% recorded once. CDR3 size: 16 residues. Germline V gene sequence: CDR1 SGHDN, CDR2 FVKESK. Losses at the gene ends were 3 bases for V and 7 bases for J; bases not matched to a gene: 9. The Seattle patients, enrolled during active infection, were followed longitudinally. This sequence originates from an older woman with COVID-19, enrolled during active disease. Sequenced input: peripheral blood. The chain recombines TRBV14 with TRBJ2-2; TRBD2 aligns across 9 bases. This chain's CDR3 is CASSQYASGAGGELFF. The CDR3 nucleotides read TGTGCCAGCAGCCAGTACGCTAGCGGGGCAGGCGGGGAGCTGTTTTTT.